This entry lists 29 T cell receptor beta chains sequenced from one sample in a study of T cells after yellow fever vaccination. From the 5' RACE reads, TCRdb called clonotypes with MiXCR, one entry per CDR3 protein. The sample includes 340,000 or so distinct CDR3 sequences, around 13% of them seen just once. The sample in question was CD4+ T cells sorted from PBMCs, obtained 15 days after the yellow fever booster vaccination. These receptors came from a man between 18 and 29 years old who received the YFV17D yellow fever vaccine.

V is TRBV4-3 and J is TRBJ2-5; no firm D call. Germline values: CDR1 LGHNA, CDR2 YSLEER. The V end was cut by 5 bases, the J end by 2 bases, with 15 bases between. The CDR3 length is 15 residues. The CDR3 DNA sequence: TGCGCCAGCAGCTTTGGAACACGGATACAAGAGACCCAGTACTTC. It translates to CASSFGTRIQETQYF.

The rearrangement links TRBV3-1 to TRBJ1-1; 8 bases fit TRBD1. Trimming at V came to 5 bases and at J to 0 bases, leaving 11 bases not matched to a gene. CDR3 length: 17 residues. CDR1 is LGHDT and CDR2 is YNNKEL in the germline V gene (reference sequence). CDR3 region: CASSFSGGADLNTEAFF. The CDR3 nucleotides are TGTGCCAGCAGCTTCTCAGGGGGCGCCGACCTGAACACTGAAGCTTTCTTT. The complete variable domain, with remaining parts taken from reference TRBV3-1 and TRBJ1-1, reads DTAVSQTPKYLVTQMGNDKSIKCEQNLGHDTMYWYKQDSKKFLKIMFSYNNKELIINETVPNRFSPKSPDKAHLNLHINSLELGDSAVYFCASSFSGGADLNTEAFFGQGTRLTVV.

This clonotype was counted a few times. The chain carries TRBV15 and TRBJ2-3, with D maybe TRBD2 (6 bases). V was trimmed by 0 bases and J by 4 bases, leaving 17 bases between them. The CDR3 sequence is 17 residues long. The germline V gene has CDR1 LNHNV and CDR2 YYDKDF (reference sequence). The CDR3 spells CATSREFGGHSADTQYF. The CDR3 coding sequence is TGTGCCACCAGCAGAGAATTCGGAGGGCATAGTGCAGATACGCAGTATTTT.

This clonotype appeared a few times. The chain combines TRBV4-2 with TRBJ2-7; D is tentatively TRBD1 or TRBD2 (6 bases each). Germline CDR1 and CDR2: LGHNA and YNFKEQ. The CDR3 extends over 14 amino acids. The V end was cut by 0 bases, the J end by 4 bases, with 10 bases between. CDR3 protein: CASSQDEGGYEQYV. The CDR3 bases are TGTGCCAGCAGCCAAGATGAGGGGGGATACGAGCAGTACGTC.

This clonotype was observed a handful of times. This chain links TRBV24-1 with TRBJ2-3; maybe TRBD1 (5 bases). Looked up from germline, CDR1 is KGHDR and CDR2 is SFDVKD. Between the trimmed V and J ends, which lost 4 bases and 1 base, there was a span of 14 bases. The CDR3 has 16 residues. CDR3: CATSDLQGFGTDTQYF. The CDR3 nucleotides are TGTGCCACCAGTGACCTTCAGGGATTTGGCACAGATACGCAGTATTTT.

The CDR3 sequence: CASSSLMGPLAGGPTNTGELFF. CDR3 DNA sequence: TGCGCCAGCAGCTCCCTAATGGGCCCACTAGCGGGGGGGCCAACGAACACCGGGGAGCTGTTTTTT. This chain joins TRBV4-1 and TRBJ2-2, with 13 bases that match TRBD2. The CDR3 length is 22 residues. Trimming removed 5 bases from V and 0 bases from J; junction bases left unmatched: 18. CDR1 and CDR2 (germline): MGHRA, YSYEKL.

This rearrangement joins TRBV5-6 to TRBJ2-3; TRBD2 agrees at 14 bases. The CDR3 runs to 18 residues. Losses at the gene ends were 4 bases for V and 1 base for J; bases not matched to a gene: 8. In germline, CDR1 is SGHDT, CDR2 YYEEEE. CDR3 bases: TGTGCCAGCAGCCCACCGGGACTAGCGGGAGCAGGCACAGATACGCAGTATTTT. This codes for CASSPPGLAGAGTDTQYF.

The chain combines TRBV20-1 with TRBJ2-4, with D tentatively TRBD2 (6 bases). Deletions cut 6 bases from V and 5 bases from J, with 11 bases between. Per germline, CDR1 DFQATT and CDR2 SNEGSKA (reference sequence). The CDR3 extends over 12 amino acids. The CDR3 loop reads CSAVPGENIQYF. The CDR3 nucleotides read TGCAGTGCAGTACCGGGGGAAAACATTCAGTACTTC.

This rearrangement joins TRBV28 to TRBJ2-3; D unclear. There are 15 residues in the CDR3. Germline CDR1 and CDR2: MDHEN and SYDVKM. With 4 bases removed from V and 1 base from J, the gap between germline ends came to 12 bases. The CDR3 bases are TGTGCCAGCAGTTCTTGGCCCTTACGCACAGATACGCAGTATTTT. Translated: CASSSWPLRTDTQYF.

V is TRBV30 and J is TRBJ1-1; unclear D gene. In germline, CDR1 is GTSNPN, CDR2 SVGIG (reference sequence). Trimming removed 0 bases from V and 3 bases from J, with 8 bases in between. The CDR3 sequence is 13 residues long. CDR3 sequence: CAWSVLQYTEAFF. The DNA for the CDR3 is TGTGCCTGGAGTGTACTCCAGTACACTGAAGCTTTCTTT. Variable domain in full (rest from reference TRBV30 and TRBJ1-1): SQTIHQWPATLVQPVGSPLSLECTVEGTSNPNLYWYRQAAGRGLQLLFYSVGIGQISSEVPQNLSASRPQDRQFILSSKKLLLSDSGFYLCAWSVLQYTEAFFGQGTRLTVV.

This clonotype appeared a few times. The V and J genes are TRBV4-1 and TRBJ2-5; no clear D. The length of the CDR3 is 16 residues. Germline loops: CDR1 MGHRA, CDR2 YSYEKL. V gave up 3 bases and J gave up 4 bases, with 18 bases separating them. CDR3 in DNA: TGCGCCAGCAGCCATGGCGAGGCCGGCACGGCAGAGACCCAGTACTTC. Its protein is CASSHGEAGTAETQYF.

V and J are TRBV6-6 and TRBJ1-5, with a tentative D call TRBD1 (5 bases). V was shortened by 2 bases and J by 3 bases, with 8 bases between the two germline ends. Per the germline V gene, CDR1 is MNHNY and CDR2 is SVGAGI (reference sequence). This CDR3 spans 14 amino acids. In DNA, the CDR3 is TGTGCCAGCAGTTACAGGGGAGACAATCAGCCCCAGCATTTT. Protein: CASSYRGDNQPQHF.

The chain joins TRBV9 to TRBJ1-1; no clear D. The CDR3 contains 14 residues. Looked up from germline, CDR1 is SGDLS and CDR2 is YYNGEE. The ends were cut back, 5 bases at V and 1 base at J, with 12 bases in the middle. The DNA of the CDR3 is TGTGCCAGCAGTCCGGGGAGTTCGAACACTGAAGCTTTCTTT. Amino acid sequence: CASSPGSSNTEAFF.

The chain joins TRBV5-1 to TRBJ2-7; TRBD1 agrees at 8 bases. V shed 4 bases and J 0 bases; nucleotides not matched to a gene: 6. CDR1 is SGHRS and CDR2 is YFSETQ in the germline V gene. The length of the CDR3 is 15 residues. DNA of the CDR3: TGCGCCAGCAGCGCGACAGGGGTAAGCTCCTACGAGCAGTACTTC. Its translation is CASSATGVSSYEQYF.

This clonotype was detected only a few times. This chain joins TRBV20-1 and TRBJ2-5; TRBD1 or TRBD2 may be the D gene (5 bases each). The germline CDR1 and CDR2 sequences are DFQATT and SNEGSKA (reference sequence). Trimming left V 6 bases short and J 3 bases short, with 20 bases between. CDR3 size: 15 residues. The CDR3 loop is CSAGDGPPREETQYF. The CDR3, as DNA: TGCAGTGCAGGGGACGGGCCGCCTAGGGAAGAGACCCAGTACTTC.

This clonotype was seen a handful of times. The rearrangement links TRBV7-9 to TRBJ2-2; tentatively, D is TRBD2 (6 bases). With 5 bases removed from V and 1 base from J, the gap between germline ends came to 11 bases. CDR3 length: 15 residues. From germline, CDR1 is SEHNR and CDR2 FQNEAQ (reference sequence). As DNA, the CDR3 is TGTGCCAGCAGCATCGGCGGGGTGAACACCGGGGAGCTGTTTTTT. Its translation is CASSIGGVNTGELFF.

This clonotype was detected ten times or more. This sequence joins TRBV20-1 and TRBJ2-3; D call uncertain. Per the germline V gene, CDR1 is DFQATT and CDR2 is SNEGSKA (reference sequence). V lost 8 bases and J lost 4, with 10 bases in between. The CDR3 is 11 amino acids. The CDR3 here is CSPPQADTQYF. The DNA of the CDR3 is TGCAGTCCGCCCCAGGCAGATACGCAGTATTTT.

The rearrangement links TRBV24-1 to TRBJ2-1; tentatively, D is TRBD1 (6 bases). From germline, CDR1 is KGHDR and CDR2 SFDVKD. V lost 3 bases and J lost 6, with 17 bases in between. This CDR3 spans 16 amino acids. In nucleotides, the CDR3 is TGTGCCACCAGTGATCCTACAGGGTTCTCTCCCAATGAGCAGTTCTTC. It is translated as CATSDPTGFSPNEQFF.

This clonotype came up a few times. The rearrangement links TRBV3-1 to TRBJ1-1, with 8 bases identical to TRBD1. The CDR3 runs 14 residues. Germline-derived CDR1 and CDR2 are LGHDT and YNNKEL (reference sequence). Trimming cost V 2 bases and J 8 bases; bases outside gene matches: 7. CDR3 in DNA: TGTGCCAGCAGCCAAATCGTGGCAGGGGGCGAAGCTTTCTTT. This codes for CASSQIVAGGEAFF.

This clonotype was seen a handful of times. V gene TRBV18 combines with J gene TRBJ2-2, with 7 positions matching TRBD1. Germline CDR1 is KGHSH and CDR2 is LQKENI. CDR3 length equals 16 residues. The ends lost 0 bases at V and 2 bases at J; junction bases unmatched: 3. CDR3 sequence: CASSPPGTVNTGELFF. Here the CDR3 DNA reads TGTGCCAGCTCACCACCGGGGACAGTTAACACCGGGGAGCTGTTTTTT.

This clonotype was observed a handful of times. The chain links TRBV9 to TRBJ2-2, with D uncertain. This CDR3 spans 12 amino acids. Germline CDR1 reads SGDLS; CDR2 reads YYNGEE. Trimming left V 3 bases short and J 4 bases short, with 4 bases between. The CDR3 DNA reads as TGTGCCAGCAGCGCCGCCACCGGGGAGCTGTTTTTT. Translating it yields CASSAATGELFF. Using reference TRBV9 and TRBJ2-2 for the parts outside the CDR3, the full variable domain is DSGVTQTPKHLITATGQRVTLRCSPRSGDLSVYWYQQSLDQGLQFLIQYYNGEERAKGNILERFSAQQFPDLHSELNLSSLELGDSALYFCASSAATGELFFGEGSRLTVL.

J is TRBJ2-2 and V is TRBV18; 8 bases align to TRBD1. Trimming removed 3 bases from V and 7 bases from J; junction bases left unmatched: 10. The CDR3 length is 16 residues. Germline lookup yields CDR1 KGHSH and CDR2 LQKENI. CDR3 in amino acids: CASSPSGQGVFGELFF. For the CDR3, the DNA is TGTGCCAGCTCACCCTCCGGACAGGGAGTCTTCGGGGAGCTGTTTTTT. The variable domain in full, with the rest retrieved from reference TRBV18 and TRBJ2-2, is NAGVMQNPRHLVRRRGQEARLRCSPMKGHSHVYWYRQLPEEGLKFMVYLQKENIIDESGMPKERFSAEFPKEGPSILRIQQVVRGDSAAYFCASSPSGQGVFGELFFGEGSRLTVL.

This clonotype was seen many times. The chain combines TRBV4-1 with TRBJ1-3; D might be TRBD1 (6 bases). Germline-derived CDR1 and CDR2 are MGHRA and YSYEKL. V lost 3 bases and J lost 0, with 24 bases in between. This CDR3 contains 20 residues. As DNA, the CDR3 is TGCGCCAGCAGCCATCCTCCCATGTGGGGGCGAGATGACTCTGGAAACACCATATATTTT. It specifies CASSHPPMWGRDDSGNTIYF.

This clonotype occurred a few times. J is TRBJ2-7 and V is TRBV5-1, with TRBD2 matching over 8 bases. V trimming: 0 bases; J trimming: 2 bases; junction bases outside the gene matches: 4. Germline assignment: CDR1 SGHRS and CDR2 YFSETQ. The CDR3 totals 15 residues. The CDR3 loop reads CASSLVEAGAYEQYF. CDR3 bases: TGCGCCAGCAGCTTGGTCGAAGCGGGGGCCTACGAGCAGTACTTC.

This rearrangement joins TRBV5-1 to TRBJ2-1; 10 nucleotides line up with TRBD2. The CDR3 extends over 16 amino acids. V lost 2 bases and J lost 2; bases outside the gene matches: 4. Germline CDR1 reads SGHRS; CDR2 reads YFSETQ. This CDR3 is CASSFPSGGPYNEQFF. CDR3 nucleotide sequence: TGCGCCAGCAGCTTCCCTAGCGGGGGCCCCTACAATGAGCAGTTCTTC.

This clonotype came up a few times. This chain connects TRBV11-2 to TRBJ1-1; 8 nucleotides align to TRBD1. CDR1 and CDR2 (germline): SGHAT, FQNNGV. The CDR3 loop spans 13 amino acids. The V segment lost 0 bases and the J segment 13 bases; nucleotides outside the gene matches: 7. The CDR3 loop reads CASSLEPDRVVFF. The CDR3 DNA reads as TGTGCCAGCAGCTTAGAACCGGACAGGGTTGTTTTCTTT.

Many counts were recorded for this clonotype. The chain has TRBV18 and TRBJ2-6; D possibly matches TRBD1 or TRBD2 (5 bases each). The CDR3 sequence is 16 residues long. CDR1 KGHSH and CDR2 LQKENI come from the germline V gene. V lost 6 bases, J lost 0 bases, and 12 bases lay in between. The CDR3 DNA sequence: TGTGCCAGCTCCCCAACGGGGACCTCTGGGGCCAACGTCCTGACTTTC. This sequence encodes CASSPTGTSGANVLTF.

In its sample, this clonotype was seen many times. V is TRBV5-6 and J is TRBJ1-2; 9 bases fit TRBD1. The CDR3 covers 14 residues. V lost 1 base and J lost 4; bases outside the gene matches: 2. Germline CDR1 SGHDT, CDR2 YYEEEE. The CDR3 reads CASSLTGGAYGYTF. Here the CDR3 DNA reads TGTGCCAGCAGCTTGACAGGGGGCGCCTATGGCTACACCTTC.

This clonotype appeared a few times. This sequence joins TRBV15 and TRBJ1-2, with D perhaps matching TRBD1 (5 bases). Germline loops: CDR1 LNHNV, CDR2 YYDKDF (reference sequence). Trimming cost V 0 bases and J 4 bases, with 12 bases left between them. The CDR3 extends over 15 amino acids. For the CDR3, the DNA is TGTGCCACCAGCAGAGATTACGGGGGTTTCTATGGCTACACCTTC. This codes for CATSRDYGGFYGYTF.